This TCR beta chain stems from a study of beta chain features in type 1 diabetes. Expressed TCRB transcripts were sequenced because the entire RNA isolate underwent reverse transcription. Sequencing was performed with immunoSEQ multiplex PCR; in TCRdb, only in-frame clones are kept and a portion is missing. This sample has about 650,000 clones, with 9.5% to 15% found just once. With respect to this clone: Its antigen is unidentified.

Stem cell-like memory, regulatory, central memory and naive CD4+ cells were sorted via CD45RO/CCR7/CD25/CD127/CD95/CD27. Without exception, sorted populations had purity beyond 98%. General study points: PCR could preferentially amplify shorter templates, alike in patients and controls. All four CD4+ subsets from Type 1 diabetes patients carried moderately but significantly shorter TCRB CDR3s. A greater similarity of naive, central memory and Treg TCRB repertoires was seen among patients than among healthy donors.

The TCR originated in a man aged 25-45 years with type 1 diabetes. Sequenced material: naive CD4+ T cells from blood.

CDR3 sequence (DNA): TGTGCCAGCAGCGTAGTTCCCGCTGGGGTCTACAATGAGCAGTTCTTC. It is translated as CASSVVPAGVYNEQFF. J is TRBJ2-1 and V is TRBV9; no clear D gene. CDR1 is SGDLS and CDR2 is YYNGEE in the germline V gene. The CDR3 totals 16 residues. V lost 0 bases and J lost 3, with 13 bases in between.